One and the same sample provided the 7 T cell receptor beta chains below, sequenced in a study of CD8 T cells in ankylosing spondylitis. MiXCR, run by TCRdb on the 5' RACE reads, gives a single entry per CDR3 protein. The sample shows around 340,000 distinct CDR3 sequences, roughly 20% of them seen only once. The sample consisted of blood, either unsorted or a sorted T cell fraction (not recorded which). The receptors here all came from a male donor with ankylosing spondylitis or in good health (not recorded which).

Only a few counts were recorded for this clonotype. The chain recombines TRBV12-3 or TRBV12-4 with TRBJ2-3, with TRBD2 as a possible D gene (6 bases). This CDR3 region has 14 residues. Deletions cut 5 bases from V and 6 bases from J, with 15 bases between. The CDR3 sequence is CASSPPGEADTQYF. The CDR3 DNA reads as TGTGCCAGCAGTCCACCGGGGGAGGCCGATACGCAGTATTTT.

This clonotype was observed a few times. This chain links TRBV7-2 with TRBJ2-7; TRBD2 is a possible D gene (5 bases). The CDR3 totals 14 residues. V dropped 5 bases and J dropped 4 bases, with 15 bases sitting between them. The germline gives CDR1 SGHTA, CDR2 FQGNSA. In DNA form, the CDR3 reads TGTGCCAGCAGCCTGGAGGTCCTTCCTTACGAGCAGTACTTC. It specifies CASSLEVLPYEQYF. Looking up the rest from reference TRBV7-2 and TRBJ2-7 gives the full variable domain: GAGVSQSPSNKVTEKGKDVELRCDPISGHTALYWYRQSLGQGLEFLIYFQGNSAPDKSGLPSDRFSAERTGGSVSTLTIQRTQQEDSAVYLCASSLEVLPYEQYFGPGTRLTVT.

The chain couples TRBV27 to TRBJ2-1; 8 nucleotides line up with TRBD2. Germline V gene sequence: CDR1 MNHEY, CDR2 SMNVEV (reference sequence). The CDR3 spans 17 residues. Trimming cost V 3 bases and J 8 bases; bases outside gene matches: 15. The CDR3 DNA is TGTGCCAGCAGTTTCCTGCGGACTAGCCCCAAAGAAGATGAGCAGTTCTTC. Protein: CASSFLRTSPKEDEQFF.

This sequence joins TRBV12-3 or TRBV12-4 and TRBJ1-1; D is unresolved. The CDR3 extends over 14 amino acids. The V end lost 6 bases, the J end lost 1 base, and 12 bases lay between the germline ends. The CDR3 DNA follows: TGTGCCAGCAGATACGGGGTGGCGAACACTGAAGCTTTCTTT. It encodes CASRYGVANTEAFF.

This clonotype was detected once. The J gene is TRBJ1-5, the V gene TRBV20-1; D unclear. This CDR3 contains 14 residues. Germline CDR1 and CDR2: DFQATT and SNEGSKA (reference sequence). V gave up 0 bases and J gave up 7 bases, with 13 bases separating them. CDR3 in amino acids: CSAREPGTIQPQHF. The CDR3 nucleotides read TGCAGTGCTAGAGAACCGGGAACAATCCAGCCCCAGCATTTT.

This chain joins TRBV15 and TRBJ2-7; D might be TRBD1 or TRBD2, each matching 5 bases. The CDR3 is made up of 14 amino acids. V shed 8 bases and J shed 7 bases, with 21 bases lying between them. Germline CDR1 is LNHNV and CDR2 is YYDKDF (reference sequence). The CDR3, as DNA: TGTGCCACCTCAACCGGGACCGCCATTTGGGAGCAGTACTTC. It specifies CATSTGTAIWEQYF.

This clonotype was seen only a few times. The CDR3 is CASSEQETQYF. Here the CDR3 DNA reads TGTGCCAGCTCGGAACAAGAGACCCAGTACTTC. The chain employs TRBV18 and TRBJ2-5; D call uncertain. CDR3 length equals 11 residues. Germline CDR1 is KGHSH and CDR2 is LQKENI. V shed 6 bases and J shed 2 bases, with 4 bases lying between them.